A selection of T cell receptor beta chains follows, all from one sample in a study of sequential checkpoint blockade in melanoma. Profiled with immunoSEQ multiplex PCR; TCRdb holds only in-frame clones, not every one. Of 40,000 or so clones listed, about nine tenths are singletons. The sample consisted of CD8+ T cells sorted from blood (inferred from file names), taken from a patient given nivolumab and ipilimumab in sequence. Every receptor here comes from a human donor with melanoma. Each CDR3 is given with its conserved first and last residue. D genes are given only for firm matches. Clone size is given for some rows only: seen once, a few or many times, or a class if the clone is expanded.

cdr3_nt cdr3_aa d_call j_call clone_size v_call
TGCGCCAGCAGCTCACCATCGACAGGGGGCTCTAGAACTGAAGCTTTCTTT CASSSPSTGGSRTEAFF TRBD1 TRBJ1-1 - TRBV5-1
TGTGCCACCTCCTCCGGGACTTCCAATGAGCAGTTCTTC CATSSGTSNEQFF - TRBJ2-1 - TRBV9
TGTGCCAGCAGCTTAAAACAGGGTTCTTCCCAAGAGACCCAGTACTTC CASSLKQGSSQETQYF - TRBJ2-5 few TRBV7-7
TGTGCCAGTAGTATAGAGTTGAGGAACACTGAAGCTTTCTTT CASSIELRNTEAFF - TRBJ1-1 - TRBV19
TGTGCCAGCAGCTGGGGACAGGGTGGTGGGGAGCTGTTTTTT CASSWGQGGGELFF TRBD1 TRBJ2-2 - TRBV7-6
TGTGCCAGCACCTGGGGCGGGAGCGGTGAGCAGTTCTTC CASTWGGSGEQFF TRBD2 TRBJ2-1 - TRBV27
TGTGCCAGTAGTATATCTTGGCGGTCGGAGCTGTTTTTT CASSISWRSELFF - TRBJ2-2 few TRBV19
TGTGCCAGCTCAGCGGCGTATAACACCGGGGAGCTGTTTTTT CASSAAYNTGELFF - TRBJ2-2 few TRBV7-2
TGTGCCAGCAGTTTAATGGGGGGGGGCTACGAGCAGTACTTC CASSLMGGGYEQYF TRBD2 TRBJ2-7 - TRBV28
TGTGCCAGCAGCGTAGCGACAGGGGTATTCACAGATACGCAGTATTTT CASSVATGVFTDTQYF TRBD1 TRBJ2-3 - TRBV9
TGTGCCAGCAGCGGGGCGGGGACTGAAGCTTTCTTT CASSGAGTEAFF - TRBJ1-1 - TRBV9
TGCAGCGTTGGTCCTTCTAGCGGCCAAAGCTCCTACAATGAGCAGTTCTTC CSVGPSSGQSSYNEQFF TRBD2 TRBJ2-1 - TRBV29-1
TGTGCCAGCAGAATTGGGACAAGTAGCACAGATACGCAGTATTTT CASRIGTSSTDTQYF - TRBJ2-3 - TRBV7-9
TGTGCCAGCAGCCACGGACTAGTGAGCACAGATACGCAGTATTTT CASSHGLVSTDTQYF TRBD2 TRBJ2-3 once TRBV7-4
TGCGCCAGCAGCTTGAGAGGAACACCACCCCAAAAACTGTTTTTT CASSLRGTPPQKLFF - TRBJ1-4 - TRBV5-1
TGTGCCAGTACCCGAGGGGACAGGCCGAGCCAAGAGACCCAGTACTTC CASTRGDRPSQETQYF TRBD1 TRBJ2-5 - TRBV19
TGTGCCAGCAGCGAGACCTACATTTCGGGACCCCCGACTAGCGGGTACGAGCAGTACTTC CASSETYISGPPTSGYEQYF TRBD2 TRBJ2-7 - TRBV9
TGCGCCAGCAGCCAAGGGACAGGGGAGACTTACGAGCAGTACTTC CASSQGTGETYEQYF TRBD1 TRBJ2-7 - TRBV5-1
TGTGCCAGTAGTAGGTCGGGACTAGTTTTTGAGCAGTTCTTC CASSRSGLVFEQFF TRBD2 TRBJ2-1 - TRBV19
TGTGCCAGCAGCCCCGGGGGGGGAACAGCAGATACGCAGTATTTT CASSPGGGTADTQYF TRBD2 TRBJ2-3 - TRBV7-6
TGCAGCGTAGAAGACAGGACAGCGAACACCGGGGAGCTGTTTTTT CSVEDRTANTGELFF - TRBJ2-2 once TRBV29-1
TGTGCCAGCAGCCCCCGGGACAGCAATGAAAAACTGTTTTTT CASSPRDSNEKLFF TRBD1 TRBJ1-4 once TRBV9
TGTGCCAGCAGCTTAGGCCCGGGACAAGAGACCCAGTACTTC CASSLGPGQETQYF - TRBJ2-5 - TRBV13
TGTGCCAGCAGCTTAATGTCAGGGGAAGAGACCCAGTACTTC CASSLMSGEETQYF - TRBJ2-5 - TRBV13
TGTGCCAGCAGCTTCCCCCTGACAGGGAACTACCAAGAGACCCAGTACTTC CASSFPLTGNYQETQYF TRBD1 TRBJ2-5 - TRBV9
TGTGCCAGCTCTCAGGGCAATGAGCAGTTCTTC CASSQGNEQFF - TRBJ2-1 - TRBV28
TGCAGCGGCACAACAGGGTGGGCAACTAATGAAAAACTGTTTTTT CSGTTGWATNEKLFF - TRBJ1-4 - TRBV29-1
TGTGCCAGCAGTGCTTACACCGGGGAGCTGTTTTTT CASSAYTGELFF - TRBJ2-2 - TRBV6-4